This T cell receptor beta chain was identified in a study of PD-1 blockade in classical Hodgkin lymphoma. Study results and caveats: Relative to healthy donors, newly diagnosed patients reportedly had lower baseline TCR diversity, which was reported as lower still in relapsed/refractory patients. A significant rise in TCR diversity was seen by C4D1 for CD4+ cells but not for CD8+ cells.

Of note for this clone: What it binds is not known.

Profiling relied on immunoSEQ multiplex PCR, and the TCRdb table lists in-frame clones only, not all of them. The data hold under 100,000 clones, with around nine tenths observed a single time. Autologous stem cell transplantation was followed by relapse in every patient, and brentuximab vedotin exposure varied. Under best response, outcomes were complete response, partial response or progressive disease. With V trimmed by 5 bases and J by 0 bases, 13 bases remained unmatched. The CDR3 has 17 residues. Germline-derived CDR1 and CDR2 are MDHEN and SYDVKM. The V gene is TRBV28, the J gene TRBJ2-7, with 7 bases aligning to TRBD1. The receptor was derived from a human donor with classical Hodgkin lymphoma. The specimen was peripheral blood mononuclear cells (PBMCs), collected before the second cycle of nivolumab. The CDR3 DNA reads TGTGCCAGCAGTGTTCGTTACGAGGGGGCGATCTCCTACGAGCAGTACTTC. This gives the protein CASSVRYEGAISYEQYF.